These 25 T cell receptor beta chains were sequenced from one sample in a study of CD8+ T cells in alopecia areata. Treatment: oral pan-JAK inhibitor, 5-10 mg twice daily. Extracted RNA was reverse transcribed, and the resulting cDNA served as sequencing template. Assay used: immunoSEQ multiplex PCR; TCRdb lists only in-frame clones, some missing. The profile shows about 100,000 clones, about three fifths of them singletons. The sequencing here drew on CD8+ T cells sorted from blood, taken at week 56, from a patient treated with tofacitinib. Source of these receptors: a human donor with alopecia areata.

This chain connects TRBV6-1 to TRBJ2-7; D is unresolved. CDR1 MNHNS and CDR2 SASEGT come from the germline V gene. V was pared by 7 bases and J by 5 bases, with 12 bases between. The CDR3 loop spans 12 amino acids. The CDR3 loop is CASTPRSNEQYF. As DNA, the CDR3 is TGTGCCAGCACCCCGAGGTCTAACGAGCAGTACTTC.

The genes are TRBV30 and TRBJ2-7; D gene ambiguous. This CDR3 contains 15 residues. Trimming left V 0 bases short and J 2 bases short, with 14 bases between. Germline values: CDR1 GTSNPN, CDR2 SVGIG (reference sequence). The CDR3 protein is CAWSVGSGTAYEQYF. The CDR3, as DNA: TGTGCCTGGAGTGTGGGATCAGGTACAGCCTACGAGCAGTACTTC.

In this sample, this clone turned up a few times. The rearrangement uses TRBV25-1 and TRBJ1-1, with D tentatively TRBD1 (6 bases). This CDR3 region has 12 residues. V was trimmed by 7 bases and J by 1 base, leaving 7 bases between them. Per germline, CDR1 MGHDK and CDR2 SYGVNS. CDR3 nucleotide sequence: TGTGCCAGCATGGGGGCGAACACTGAAGCTTTCTTT. This sequence encodes CASMGANTEAFF.

V gene TRBV29-1 combines with J gene TRBJ2-2; a weak D match, TRBD2 (6 bases). Germline values: CDR1 SQVTM, CDR2 ANQGSEA. The CDR3 contains 14 residues. V lost 4 bases to trimming and J lost 5 bases, with 14 bases between them. The CDR3 sequence is CSVVGGDKTGELFF. CDR3 DNA sequence: TGCAGCGTTGTCGGGGGAGATAAGACCGGGGAGCTGTTTTTT.

V usage is TRBV18 and J usage is TRBJ2-1, with a weak D call TRBD1 (6 bases). CDR3 length equals 14 residues. The ends were cut back, 7 bases at V and 2 bases at J, with 12 bases in the middle. The germline V gene encodes CDR1 KGHSH and CDR2 LQKENI. CDR3 coding DNA: TGTGCCAGCTTTGACAGGCAAGCCTACAATGAGCAGTTCTTC. It is translated as CASFDRQAYNEQFF.

This clone was detected only a few times. V gene TRBV27 combines with J gene TRBJ2-7; no firm D call. The CDR3 totals 13 residues. V was trimmed by 5 bases and J by 4 bases, leaving 12 bases between them. The germline V gene encodes CDR1 MNHEY and CDR2 SMNVEV (reference sequence). The CDR3 DNA is TGTGCCAGCAGTCCCTCCCCAGTATACGAGCAGTACTTC. It is translated as CASSPSPVYEQYF.

The count of this clone is one. The V call is TRBV5-8, the J call TRBJ1-2; no definite D call. Germline V lookup: CDR1 SGHTS, CDR2 YDEGEE. The V end lost 6 bases, the J end lost 5 bases, and 17 bases lay between the germline ends. The CDR3 contains 14 residues. Here the CDR3 DNA reads TGTGCCAGCATCCTCGCTGGTGGAGGGTATGGCTACACCTTC. Its translation is CASILAGGGYGYTF.

The chain recombines TRBV9 with TRBJ2-7; 7 bases line up with TRBD1. The CDR3 extends over 18 amino acids. V lost 0 bases and J lost 2; bases outside the gene matches: 14. Germline loops: CDR1 SGDLS, CDR2 YYNGEE. For the CDR3, the DNA is TGTGCCAGCAGCGTAGCTCCTGGGGTCGGGACAGTTACCTACGAGCAGTACTTC. Amino acid sequence: CASSVAPGVGTVTYEQYF.

This chain uses TRBV4-1 with TRBJ2-1; a weak D match, TRBD2 (6 bases). From germline, CDR1 is MGHRA and CDR2 YSYEKL. Trimming left V 3 bases short and J 0 bases short, with 12 bases between. The CDR3 is 16 residues long. The CDR3 DNA reads TGCGCCAGCAGCCAGGCCTGGGGGGACTCCTACAATGAGCAGTTCTTC. It encodes CASSQAWGDSYNEQFF.

This chain links TRBV15 with TRBJ1-4; 8 bases map to TRBD1. The CDR3 runs to 14 residues. The J segment lost 7 bases and the V segment lost 5 bases, leaving 6 bases of the junction unmatched. The germline V gene encodes CDR1 LNHNV and CDR2 YYDKDF (reference sequence). The CDR3 reads CATSLRQGSEKLFF. The CDR3 coding sequence is TGTGCCACCAGCCTCCGACAGGGGAGTGAAAAACTGTTTTTT.

This sequence joins TRBV30 and TRBJ1-2; maybe TRBD1 (5 bases). Trimming removed 0 bases from V and 6 bases from J, with 8 bases in between. This CDR3 has 12 residues. Per the germline V gene, CDR1 is GTSNPN and CDR2 is SVGIG (reference sequence). The CDR3 region is CAWSVQADGYTF. CDR3 DNA: TGTGCCTGGAGTGTACAGGCAGATGGCTACACCTTC.

This sequence joins TRBV10-3 and TRBJ1-2, with D unclear. CDR3 size: 13 residues. The V gene's germline CDR1 is ENHRY and CDR2 SYGVKD. V was pared by 0 bases and J by 2 bases, with 4 bases between. DNA for the CDR3: TGTGCCATCAGTGAGTCCGAGAACTATGGCTACACCTTC. This encodes CAISESENYGYTF.

The chain combines TRBV10-3 with TRBJ1-1; D not certain. Germline CDR1 reads ENHRY; CDR2 reads SYGVKD. The CDR3 contains 12 residues. Trimming removed 0 bases from V and 6 bases from J, with 5 bases in between. DNA of the CDR3: TGTGCCATCAGTGAGTCATTCTCTGAAGCTTTCTTT. Amino acid sequence: CAISESFSEAFF.

The chain has TRBV7-9 and TRBJ1-1; no firm D call. Germline-derived CDR1 and CDR2 are SEHNR and FQNEAQ (reference sequence). Between the trimmed V and J ends, which lost 0 bases and 0 bases, there was a span of 8 bases. This CDR3 contains 15 residues. The CDR3 nucleotides read TGTGCCAGCAGCTTAGCTATCAGTTTGAACACTGAAGCTTTCTTT. Translation: CASSLAISLNTEAFF.

V usage is TRBV2 and J usage is TRBJ2-5; D may be TRBD2 (6 bases). V was shortened by 11 bases and J by 1 base, with 23 bases between the two germline ends. There are 16 residues in the CDR3. Germline V gene sequence: CDR1 SNHLY, CDR2 FYNNEI. Here the CDR3 DNA reads TGTGCCGGCTATCCCACAGTCGCGGGGTTCCAAGAGACCCAGTACTTC. Translated: CAGYPTVAGFQETQYF.

Note on this clone: The same CDR3 arises from other DNA sequences in this sample as well. The rearrangement uses TRBV5-1 and TRBJ1-1; tentative D call: TRBD1 (5 bases). Germline CDR1 and CDR2: SGHRS and YFSETQ. Trimming removed 0 bases from V and 2 bases from J, with 8 bases in between. CDR3 length: 14 residues. This chain's CDR3 is CASSLVRANTEAFF. CDR3 DNA: TGCGCCAGCAGCTTGGTCAGGGCTAACACTGAAGCTTTCTTT.

As for this clone: The junction does not match germline at one end; this may be a read error. The chain links TRBV5-1 to TRBJ2-5; no clear D. Germline V CDR1 and CDR2: SGHRS, YFSETQ. This CDR3 has 15 residues. This chain's CDR3 is CASSLARQQRETQYF. DNA of the CDR3: TGTGCCAGCAGCCTTGCCCGACAACAACGGGAGACCCAGTACTTC.

This chain links TRBV2 with TRBJ1-5; 8 nucleotides line up with TRBD1. Germline V lookup: CDR1 SNHLY, CDR2 FYNNEI. The CDR3 is made up of 14 amino acids. V trimming: 7 bases; J trimming: 5 bases; junction bases outside the gene matches: 7. The CDR3 DNA reads as TGTGCCAGCACCATACAGGGGGACCATCAGCCCCAGCATTTT. It is translated as CASTIQGDHQPQHF. Supplemented by reference TRBV2 and TRBJ1-5, the full variable domain reads EPEVTQTPSHQVTQMGQEVILRCVPISNHLYFYWYRQILGQKVEFLVSFYNNEISEKSEIFDDQFSVERPDGSNFTLKIRSTKLEDSAMYFCASTIQGDHQPQHFGDGTRLSIL.

The chain has TRBV5-1 and TRBJ2-1; D is unclear. V lost 0 bases, J lost 6 bases, and 4 bases lay in between. CDR1 and CDR2 from the germline V gene are SGHRS and YFSETQ. The CDR3 length is 12 residues. The chain's CDR3 is CASSLATNEQFF. In DNA form, the CDR3 reads TGCGCCAGCAGCTTGGCCACCAATGAGCAGTTCTTC.

This clone was counted once. J is TRBJ2-5 and V is TRBV6-1; 8 nucleotides agree with TRBD2. The CDR3 loop spans 17 amino acids. Trimming cost V 2 bases and J 3 bases; bases outside gene matches: 11. Germline CDR1 is MNHNS and CDR2 is SASEGT. Written as DNA, the CDR3 is TGTGCCAGCAGTGAATGGGCCGCGAGCGGGGGAAAAGAGACCCAGTACTTC. Its protein product is CASSEWAASGGKETQYF.

CDR3 amino acids: CASSGQTGRSKETQYF. The CDR3 coding sequence is TGTGCCAGCAGCGGACAGACAGGCCGGTCTAAAGAGACCCAGTACTTC. The V call is TRBV9, the J call TRBJ2-5; tentatively, D is TRBD1 (6 bases). The germline V and J ends were trimmed by 3 bases and 3 bases, with 18 bases remaining between them. The V gene's germline CDR1 is SGDLS and CDR2 YYNGEE. The CDR3 totals 16 residues.

V usage is TRBV14 and J usage is TRBJ1-5, with D maybe TRBD1 (5 bases). The CDR3 covers 13 residues. Germline CDR1 SGHDN, CDR2 FVKESK. Trimming removed 4 bases from V and 5 bases from J, with 9 bases in between. The DNA of the CDR3 is TGTGCCAGCAGCCTGACAGCGGATCAGCCCCAGCATTTT. This translates into CASSLTADQPQHF.

The chain couples TRBV2 to TRBJ1-2, with D unresolved. V was cut by 5 bases and J by 7 bases, with 5 bases left in between. The CDR3 contains 10 residues. Looked up from germline, CDR1 is SNHLY and CDR2 is FYNNEI. The CDR3 DNA is TGTGCCAGCAGTTTGTCTGGCTACACCTTC. The encoded protein is CASSLSGYTF.

The chain is built from TRBV10-1 and TRBJ2-3; 8 bases fit TRBD2. There are 14 residues in the CDR3. Germline-derived CDR1 and CDR2 are WNHNN and SYGVQD (reference sequence). The ends lost 6 bases at V and 4 bases at J; junction bases unmatched: 6. The CDR3 DNA sequence: TGCGCCAGCAGGCCAGCGGGGGTAGCAGATACGCAGTATTTT. This sequence encodes CASRPAGVADTQYF.

This chain links TRBV5-1 with TRBJ2-7, with D possibly being TRBD1 (6 bases). Trimming shortened V by 7 bases and J by 3 bases, and 14 bases separated the two germline ends. The CDR3 is 13 amino acids. CDR1 and CDR2 (germline): SGHRS, YFSETQ. The CDR3 loop reads CASWLDRIYEQYF. Here the CDR3 DNA reads TGCGCCAGCTGGCTGGACAGAATCTACGAGCAGTACTTC.